Listed below are T cell receptor beta chains from one sample, sequenced in a study of CD8 T cells in Susac syndrome. TCRdb ran MiXCR on the immunoSEQ multiplex PCR reads and lists one entry per CDR3 protein. The table lists some 70,000 distinct CDR3 sequences, approximately 94% of them singletons. The sequenced material came from CD8+ T cells from PBMCs. The receptor set was obtained from a human donor with multiple sclerosis. Each CDR3 is given without its conserved first and last residue. Not all rows give a size; the values are once, few, many and, for expanded clones, a class.

v_gene	j_gene	len	abundance	CDR3aa
TRBV2	TRBJ2-7	12	NA	ASIPGLSDYEQY
TRBV20-1	TRBJ2-1	13	once	SASPSPSSYNEQF
TRBV5-1	TRBJ1-1	9	NA	ASSLDFEAF
TRBV5-1	TRBJ2-7	12	NA	ASSLAGGVNEQY
TRBV20-1	TRBJ2-1	14	NA	SARDQTANSYNEQF
TRBV15	TRBJ2-1	14	once	ATSRERATSYNEQF
TRBV24-1	TRBJ1-2	10	NA	ATSGSGELFT
TRBV4-1	TRBJ2-7	13	NA	ASSQETGSSSEQY
TRBV27	TRBJ2-7	13	NA	ASSITGETSYEQY
TRBV27	TRBJ2-1	12	NA	ASTRRTGAYEQF
TRBV27	TRBJ2-1	15	NA	ASSKTTRVIVFNEQF
TRBV29-1	TRBJ2-7	10	NA	SVEDPSYEQY
TRBV20-1	TRBJ2-1	12	few	SARGGRDYNEQF
TRBV27	TRBJ1-5	13	NA	ASKPEGVSNQPQH
TRBV5-6	TRBJ2-3	12	once	ASSSEGPTDTQY
TRBV7-8	TRBJ1-4	12	NA	ASSLGGGDEKLF
TRBV24-1	TRBJ2-2	12	NA	ATSPGLNTGELF
TRBV6-5	TRBJ2-7	13	NA	ASRSGQGAKNEQY
TRBV29-1	TRBJ2-7	11	NA	SVEEGEAYEQY
TRBV29-1	TRBJ2-7	13	NA	SVEDRSGTGYEQY
TRBV3-1	TRBJ2-5	14	NA	ASSQDLMEGEETQY
TRBV13	TRBJ2-3	14	NA	ASSLELATSTDTQY
TRBV12-3/TRBV12-4	TRBJ2-5	13	NA	ASSLRRGPQETQY
TRBV19	TRBJ2-7	12	once	ASSIRDGHYEQY
TRBV6-5	TRBJ2-2	15	NA	ASSYSGLAGYTGELF
TRBV5-1	TRBJ2-2	13	NA	ASSWTGGLNGELF
TRBV27	TRBJ2-3	11	NA	ASSPPGTDTQY
TRBV5-6	TRBJ2-2	13	NA	ASSLAGLGTGELF
TRBV20-1	TRBJ2-1	11	NA	SARGRFDNEQF